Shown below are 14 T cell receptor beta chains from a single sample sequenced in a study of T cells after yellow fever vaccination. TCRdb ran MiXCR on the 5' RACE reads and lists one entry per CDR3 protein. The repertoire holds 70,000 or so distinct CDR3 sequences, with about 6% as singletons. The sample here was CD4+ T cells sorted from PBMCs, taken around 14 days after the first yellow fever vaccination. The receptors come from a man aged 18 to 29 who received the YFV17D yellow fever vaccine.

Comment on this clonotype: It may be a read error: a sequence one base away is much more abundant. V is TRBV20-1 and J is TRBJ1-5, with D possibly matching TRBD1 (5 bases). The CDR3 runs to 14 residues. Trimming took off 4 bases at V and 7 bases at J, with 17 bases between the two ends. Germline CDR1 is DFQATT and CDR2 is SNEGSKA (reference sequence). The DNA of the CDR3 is TGCAGTGCTACACCGGGACGGAACAAACAGCCCCAGCATTTT. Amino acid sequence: CSATPGRNKQPQHF.

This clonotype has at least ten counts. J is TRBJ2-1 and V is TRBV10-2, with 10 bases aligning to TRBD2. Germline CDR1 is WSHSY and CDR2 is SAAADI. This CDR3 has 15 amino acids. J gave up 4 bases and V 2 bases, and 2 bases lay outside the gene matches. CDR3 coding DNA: TGCGCCAGCAGTGAGGGTAGCGGGGGGTACAATGAGCAGTTCTTC. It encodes CASSEGSGGYNEQFF.

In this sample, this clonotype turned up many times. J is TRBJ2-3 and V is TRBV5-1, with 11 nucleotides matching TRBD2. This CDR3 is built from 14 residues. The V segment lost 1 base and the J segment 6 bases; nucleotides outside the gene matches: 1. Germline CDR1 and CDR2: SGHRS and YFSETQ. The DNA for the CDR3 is TGCGCCAGCAGCTTGTCTAGCGGGGGGGATACGCAGTATTTT. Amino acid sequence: CASSLSSGGDTQYF. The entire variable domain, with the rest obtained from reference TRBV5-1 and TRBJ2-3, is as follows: KAGVTQTPRYLIKTRGQQVTLSCSPISGHRSVSWYQQTPGQGLQFLFEYFSETQRNKGNFPGRFSGRQFSNSRSEMNVSTLELGDSALYLCASSLSSGGDTQYFGPGTRLTVL.

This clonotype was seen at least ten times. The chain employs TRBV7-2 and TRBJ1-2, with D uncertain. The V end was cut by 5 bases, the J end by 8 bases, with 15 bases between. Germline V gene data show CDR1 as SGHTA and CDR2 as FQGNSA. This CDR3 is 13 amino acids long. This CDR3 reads CASSPDASWGYTF. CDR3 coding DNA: TGTGCCAGCAGCCCTGACGCATCATGGGGCTACACCTTC. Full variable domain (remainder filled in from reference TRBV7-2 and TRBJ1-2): GAGVSQSPSNKVTEKGKDVELRCDPISGHTALYWYRQSLGQGLEFLIYFQGNSAPDKSGLPSDRFSAERTGGSVSTLTIQRTQQEDSAVYLCASSPDASWGYTFGSGTRLTVV.

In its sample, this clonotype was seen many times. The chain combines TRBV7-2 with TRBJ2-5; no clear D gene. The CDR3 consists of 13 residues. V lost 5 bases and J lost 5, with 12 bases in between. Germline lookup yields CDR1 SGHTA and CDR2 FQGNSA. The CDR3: CASSPQGWETQYF. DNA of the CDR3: TGTGCCAGCAGCCCCCAAGGCTGGGAGACCCAGTACTTC.

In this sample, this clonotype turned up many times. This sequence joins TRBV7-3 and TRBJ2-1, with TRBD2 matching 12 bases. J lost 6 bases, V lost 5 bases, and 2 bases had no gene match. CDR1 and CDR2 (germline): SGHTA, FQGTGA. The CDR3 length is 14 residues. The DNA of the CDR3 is TGTGCCAGCAGCATGGGACTAGCGGGCAATGAGCAGTTCTTC. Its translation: CASSMGLAGNEQFF.

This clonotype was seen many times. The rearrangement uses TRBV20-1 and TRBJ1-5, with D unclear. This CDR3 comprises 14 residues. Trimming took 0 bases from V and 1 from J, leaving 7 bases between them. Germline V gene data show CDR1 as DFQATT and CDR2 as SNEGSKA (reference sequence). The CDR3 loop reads CSARDTLSNQPQHF. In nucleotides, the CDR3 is TGCAGTGCTAGAGACACACTAAGCAATCAGCCCCAGCATTTT.

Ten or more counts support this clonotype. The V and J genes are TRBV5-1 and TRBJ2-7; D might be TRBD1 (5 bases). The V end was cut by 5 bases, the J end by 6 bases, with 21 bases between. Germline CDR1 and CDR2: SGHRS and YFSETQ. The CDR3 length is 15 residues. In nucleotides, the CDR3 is TGCGCCAGCAGTCCTGGGGCCCTCAATTTAGGCGAGCAGTACTTC. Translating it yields CASSPGALNLGEQYF.

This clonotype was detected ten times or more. The CDR3 bases are TGCAGTGCTAGAGATCTAAAGGCACACGCAGATACGCAGTATTTT. This encodes CSARDLKAHADTQYF. The V gene is TRBV20-1, the J gene TRBJ2-3; D gene uncertain. The CDR3 has 15 residues. V was trimmed by 0 bases and J by 4 bases, leaving 14 bases between them. Per the germline V gene, CDR1 is DFQATT and CDR2 is SNEGSKA (reference sequence).

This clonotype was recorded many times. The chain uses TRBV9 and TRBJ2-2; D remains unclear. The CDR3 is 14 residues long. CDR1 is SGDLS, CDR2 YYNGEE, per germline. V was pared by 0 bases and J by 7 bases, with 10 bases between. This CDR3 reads CASSVDIEGGELFF. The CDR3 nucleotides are TGTGCCAGCAGCGTAGACATAGAAGGCGGGGAGCTGTTTTTT.

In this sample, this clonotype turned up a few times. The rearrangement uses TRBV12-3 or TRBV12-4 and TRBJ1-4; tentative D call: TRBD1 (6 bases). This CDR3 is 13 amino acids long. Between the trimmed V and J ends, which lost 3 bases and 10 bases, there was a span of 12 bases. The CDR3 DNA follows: TGTGCCAGCAGTTTTCACAGGGAGGGAAAACTGTTTTTT. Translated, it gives CASSFHREGKLFF.

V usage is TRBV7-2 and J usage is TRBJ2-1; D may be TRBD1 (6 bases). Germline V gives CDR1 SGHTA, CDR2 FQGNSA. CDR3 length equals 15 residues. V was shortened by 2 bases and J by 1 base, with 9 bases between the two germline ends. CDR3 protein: CASSLMGASYNEQFF. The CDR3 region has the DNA TGTGCCAGCAGCTTAATGGGGGCGTCCTACAATGAGCAGTTCTTC. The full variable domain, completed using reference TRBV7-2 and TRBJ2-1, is GAGVSQSPSNKVTEKGKDVELRCDPISGHTALYWYRQSLGQGLEFLIYFQGNSAPDKSGLPSDRFSAERTGGSVSTLTIQRTQQEDSAVYLCASSLMGASYNEQFFGPGTRLTVL.

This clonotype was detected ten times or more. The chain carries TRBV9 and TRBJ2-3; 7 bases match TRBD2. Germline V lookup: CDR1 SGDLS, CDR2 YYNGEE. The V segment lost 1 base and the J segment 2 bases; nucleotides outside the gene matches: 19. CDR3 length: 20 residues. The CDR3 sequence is CASSVTLGGGAPYYTDTQYF. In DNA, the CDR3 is TGTGCCAGCAGCGTAACCCTGGGGGGAGGGGCGCCTTATTACACAGATACGCAGTATTTT.

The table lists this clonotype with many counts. The chain's CDR3 is CASSEVQTGQETQYF. The CDR3 DNA is TGTGCCAGCAGTGAGGTTCAGACTGGACAAGAGACCCAGTACTTC. The chain has TRBV25-1 and TRBJ2-5, with D unresolved. Trimming pared 3 bases from V and 2 bases from J, leaving 13 bases between. The CDR3 has 15 residues. Germline CDR1 reads MGHDK; CDR2 reads SYGVNS.